Detailed here is one TCR beta chain. Its cognate antigen is unknown. The TCR library protocol was used to attach unique molecular identifiers. These identifiers were attached to individual cDNA molecules. MiXCR, applied by TCRdb to the 5' RACE reads, yields one record per CDR3 protein. This sample has about 56,000 distinct CDR3 sequences, with around an eighth found just once. This specimen belongs to a study of early T cells in non-severe SARS-CoV-2 infection. Study-wide background: The study sequenced bulk RNA from unsorted whole blood, with chains unpaired.

CDR1 and CDR2 (germline): MNHEY, SMNVEV (reference sequence). V lost 0 bases and J 6 bases, leaving 6 bases between the germline ends. This CDR3 is 13 amino acids long. Study-wide points: VDJdb matches were skewed toward anti-spike CD8 T cell responses.

The source of this sequence is an adult who was a healthcare worker with PCR-confirmed SARS-CoV-2 infection or an uninfected control (not recorded which). The chain has TRBV27 and TRBJ2-1; no reliable D call. Material: whole blood. Written as DNA, the CDR3 is TGTGCCAGCAGTTTATCGAGAGGCAATGAGCAGTTCTTC. Its translation: CASSLSRGNEQFF.